This passage covers 26 T cell receptor beta chains from one sample sequenced in a study of cytomegalovirus exposure and HLA in healthy donors. The PCR had 60 Vbeta and 13 Jbeta primers. Produced via immunoSEQ multiplex PCR; TCRdb's table is partial and in-frame only. The sample carries over 150,000 clones, around 75% recorded once. Sequencing input: PBMCs. Receptors were obtained from a male donor in good health and CMV-seronegative.

CDR3 nucleotide sequence: TGTGCCAGCAGTCTCTTACAGGGCTCGGCGCCGGGCTACACCTTC. Translated, it gives CASSLLQGSAPGYTF. This sequence joins TRBV6-5 and TRBJ1-2; D possibly corresponds to TRBD1 (6 bases). With 5 bases removed from V and 8 bases from J, the gap between germline ends came to 21 bases. There are 15 residues in the CDR3. The germline V gene has CDR1 MNHEY and CDR2 SVGAGI.

The gene calls are TRBV13 and TRBJ2-3, with D possibly matching TRBD2 (5 bases). The CDR3 length is 13 residues. Trimming stripped 5 bases from V and 1 base from J, with 7 bases between. The germline gives CDR1 PRHDT, CDR2 FYEKMQ (reference sequence). The CDR3 sequence: CASSLEGTDTQYF. In DNA form, the CDR3 reads TGTGCCAGCAGCCTGGAGGGCACAGATACGCAGTATTTT.

This chain uses TRBV9 with TRBJ2-5; a possible D gene is TRBD2 (7 bases). This CDR3 region has 15 residues. Trimming pared 1 base from V and 4 bases from J, leaving 14 bases between. Germline-derived CDR1 and CDR2 are SGDLS and YYNGEE. This chain's CDR3 is CASSVTPRGPETQYF. CDR3 bases: TGTGCCAGCAGCGTAACCCCGCGGGGGCCAGAGACCCAGTACTTC.

This clone was seen only a few times. This chain joins TRBV10-3 and TRBJ1-2; TRBD1 aligns across 10 bases. This CDR3 has 14 residues. Germline CDR1 and CDR2: ENHRY and SYGVKD. The V and J ends lost 4 bases and 1 base, in that order; junction bases with no gene match: 0. Here the CDR3 reads CAISGDRGNYGYTF. The CDR3 region has the DNA TGTGCCATCAGTGGGGACAGGGGTAACTATGGCTACACCTTC.

V is TRBV30 and J is TRBJ1-6, with D possibly TRBD1 on 5 matching bases. V was shortened by 4 bases and J by 13 bases, with 20 bases between the two germline ends. This CDR3 has 14 residues. Germline V gene data show CDR1 as GTSNPN and CDR2 as SVGIG (reference sequence). In DNA form, the CDR3 reads TGTGCCTGGACCCCTGGGCAGGGTACATCCCCCCTCCACTTT. Encoded protein: CAWTPGQGTSPLHF.

This clone was recorded only once. The chain joins TRBV6-1 to TRBJ1-2; 8 bases are a match to TRBD1. Germline CDR1 MNHNS, CDR2 SASEGT. Trimming at V came to 5 bases and at J to 2 bases, leaving 7 bases not matched to a gene. This CDR3 spans 15 amino acids. The CDR3 sequence is CASSTWTGINYGYTF. In nucleotides, the CDR3 is TGTGCCAGCAGTACATGGACAGGGATCAACTATGGCTACACCTTC.

The chain links TRBV19 to TRBJ2-1; 10 bases are shared with TRBD1. Germline V CDR1 and CDR2: LNHDA, SQIVND (reference sequence). J gave up 9 bases and V 6 bases, and 8 bases lay outside the gene matches. The CDR3 sequence is 14 residues long. CDR3 amino acids: CASRPTGGKGEQFF. As DNA, the CDR3 is TGTGCCAGTAGACCGACAGGGGGCAAGGGTGAGCAGTTCTTC.

This clone showed up just a few times. The chain employs TRBV11-3 and TRBJ2-7, with TRBD1 as a possible D gene (6 bases). Between the trimmed V and J ends, which lost 0 bases and 1 base, there was a span of 10 bases. CDR3 length: 15 amino acids. From germline, CDR1 is SGHNT and CDR2 YENEEA. CDR3 DNA: TGTGCCAGCAGCTTAGAAGGCAGGGGATCCTACGAGCAGTACTTC. It translates to CASSLEGRGSYEQYF.

The chain links TRBV11-2 to TRBJ2-3; D call uncertain. CDR3 length: 13 residues. V lost 1 base and J lost 3, with 5 bases in between. Germline V lookup: CDR1 SGHAT, CDR2 FQNNGV. The CDR3 nucleotides are TGTGCCAGCAGCTTAGTCCCGACAGATACGCAGTATTTT. Protein: CASSLVPTDTQYF.

This rearrangement joins TRBV4-2 to TRBJ1-6; 9 bases align to TRBD1. Trimming cost V 5 bases and J 2 bases; bases outside gene matches: 7. The length of the CDR3 is 17 residues. Germline V gene data show CDR1 as LGHNA and CDR2 as YNFKEQ. The CDR3 here is CASSTTGTGTYNSPLHF. The CDR3 region has the DNA TGTGCCAGCAGCACCACCGGGACAGGGACCTATAATTCACCCCTCCACTTT.

J is TRBJ1-2 and V is TRBV2, with a possible D match to TRBD1 (5 bases). Looked up from germline, CDR1 is SNHLY and CDR2 is FYNNEI. Deletions cut 3 bases from V and 2 bases from J, with 10 bases between. The CDR3 is 14 amino acids. This chain's CDR3 is CASSDSRGNYGYTF. The CDR3 DNA is TGTGCCAGCAGTGATTCCCGGGGGAACTATGGCTACACCTTC.

This chain joins TRBV19 and TRBJ2-1; unclear D gene. V lost 3 bases and J 1 base, leaving 10 bases between the germline ends. Per germline, CDR1 LNHDA and CDR2 SQIVND (reference sequence). The CDR3 loop spans 15 amino acids. The CDR3 spells CASSMRQKSYNEQFF. The CDR3 DNA follows: TGTGCCAGTAGTATGAGGCAGAAGTCCTACAATGAGCAGTTCTTC.

This chain uses TRBV6-5 with TRBJ1-5, with 7 positions matching TRBD1. The J segment lost 15 bases and the V segment lost 0 bases, leaving 8 bases of the junction unmatched. The CDR3 is 13 amino acids. Germline V CDR1 and CDR2: MNHEY, SVGAGI. CDR3 loop: CASSYSKGGERHF. Written as DNA, the CDR3 is TGTGCCAGCAGTTACTCGAAAGGGGGCGAAAGGCATTTT.

The V call is TRBV9, the J call TRBJ2-1, with TRBD2 identical over 12 bases. The length of the CDR3 is 16 residues. From germline, CDR1 is SGDLS and CDR2 YYNGEE. The V gene end was trimmed by 4 bases and the J gene end by 7 bases; junction bases not matched to a gene: 9. CDR3 in DNA: TGTGCCAGCAGCTCCCGACTAGCGGGAGTTCGAAATGAGCAGTTCTTC. This sequence encodes CASSSRLAGVRNEQFF.

This chain joins TRBV30 and TRBJ1-6; tentatively, D is TRBD1 (5 bases). The CDR3 spans 14 residues. V lost 2 bases and J lost 9, with 14 bases in between. Germline V gives CDR1 GTSNPN, CDR2 SVGIG (reference sequence). CDR3 nucleotide sequence: TGTGCCTGGAGTCCCCCGCAAAGGGGTTCACCCCTCCACTTT. As protein: CAWSPPQRGSPLHF.

In its sample, this clone was seen a few times. The CDR3 sequence is CSGSGSPTDTQYF. CDR3 bases: TGCAGCGGTAGCGGAAGCCCCACAGATACGCAGTATTTT. The chain combines TRBV29-1 with TRBJ2-3; D may be TRBD2 (6 bases). This CDR3 spans 13 amino acids. CDR1 and CDR2 (germline): SQVTM, ANQGSEA. Trimming took off 7 bases at V and 2 bases at J, with 13 bases between the two ends.

The chain couples TRBV6-1 to TRBJ2-3; 8 bases agree with TRBD1. This CDR3 region has 15 residues. Per germline, CDR1 MNHNS and CDR2 SASEGT. With 3 bases clipped from V and 4 bases from J, the junction kept 6 bases outside the gene matches. CDR3 sequence (DNA): TGTGCCAGCAGTGATCTTCACAGGGGGGCAGATACGCAGTATTTT. Its translation: CASSDLHRGADTQYF.

This clone has just one count. The J gene is TRBJ1-2, the V gene TRBV18; unclear D gene. The CDR3 has 16 residues. Germline assignment: CDR1 KGHSH and CDR2 LQKENI. Trimming cost V 3 bases and J 8 bases, with 22 bases left between them. CDR3 sequence (DNA): TGTGCCAGCTCACCTCGCCGGGCCTCAAATTCGGGAGGCTACACCTTC. Protein product: CASSPRRASNSGGYTF.

This chain joins TRBV9 and TRBJ1-1, with 10 bases lining up with TRBD1. V was clipped by 4 bases and J by 4 bases; unmatched bases: 10. CDR3 length equals 16 residues. Germline V gene data show CDR1 as SGDLS and CDR2 as YYNGEE. The CDR3 sequence: CASSKATGGAGTEAFF. CDR3 DNA: TGTGCCAGCAGCAAAGCGACAGGGGGCGCGGGCACTGAAGCTTTCTTT.

This chain's CDR3 is CASSGLAENRDYNEQFF. CDR3 in DNA: TGTGCCAGCAGTGGACTAGCGGAGAACAGGGACTACAATGAGCAGTTCTTC. V and J are TRBV25-1 and TRBJ2-1, with TRBD2 matching 9 bases. V lost 4 bases, J lost 3 bases, and 10 bases stayed unmatched. Germline CDR1 is MGHDK and CDR2 is SYGVNS. The CDR3 covers 17 residues.

This clone was found once. The chain combines TRBV7-2 with TRBJ2-3, with 14 bases lining up with TRBD2. Germline V gene data show CDR1 as SGHTA and CDR2 as FQGNSA. This CDR3 region has 18 residues. The V segment lost 3 bases and the J segment 2 bases; nucleotides outside the gene matches: 7. As DNA, the CDR3 is TGTGCCAGCAGCTTCGGGGGGGGACTAGCGGGAGACACAGATACGCAGTATTTT. It is translated as CASSFGGGLAGDTDTQYF.

This rearrangement joins TRBV6-1 to TRBJ2-1, with a tentative D call TRBD2 (5 bases). CDR1 is MNHNS, CDR2 SASEGT, per germline. Trimming took off 2 bases at V and 3 bases at J, with 14 bases between the two ends. The CDR3 sequence is 16 residues long. As DNA, the CDR3 is TGTGCCAGCAGTGAAAACACAAACAGCGGCTACAATGAGCAGTTCTTC. Translation: CASSENTNSGYNEQFF.

The V and J genes are TRBV10-3 and TRBJ2-7, with TRBD2 matching 10 bases. CDR3 length: 15 amino acids. The germline V gene has CDR1 ENHRY and CDR2 SYGVKD. The trim removed 7 bases at V and 4 bases at J, leaving 10 bases unmatched. CDR3 loop: CAIIGTSGTRYEQYF. The CDR3 nucleotides are TGTGCCATCATAGGCACTAGCGGGACCCGTTACGAGCAGTACTTC.

V is TRBV11-3 and J is TRBJ2-2; D perhaps matches TRBD2 (5 bases). Trimming shortened V by 5 bases and J by 0 bases, and 10 bases separated the two germline ends. CDR1 is SGHNT and CDR2 is YENEEA in the germline V gene. The CDR3 runs to 15 residues. DNA of the CDR3: TGTGCCAGCAGCCCCTCCGGGACGAACACCGGGGAGCTGTTTTTT. Amino acids: CASSPSGTNTGELFF.

This chain uses TRBV29-1 with TRBJ2-1; 7 bases are a match to TRBD1. The length of the CDR3 is 16 residues. The J segment lost 5 bases and the V segment lost 2 bases, leaving 12 bases of the junction unmatched. Germline V gene data show CDR1 as SQVTM and CDR2 as ANQGSEA. The CDR3 is CSVEFLFDRVNNEQFF. The DNA of the CDR3 is TGCAGCGTTGAATTCCTGTTTGACAGGGTTAACAATGAGCAGTTCTTC.

This clone was counted between two and nine times. The chain employs TRBV7-3 and TRBJ2-1, with 7 bases lining up with TRBD2. The CDR3 loop spans 12 amino acids. The V and J ends lost 2 bases and 8 bases, in that order; junction bases with no gene match: 0. In germline, CDR1 is SGHTA, CDR2 FQGTGA. CDR3 loop: CASSLGGDEQFF. CDR3 DNA: TGTGCCAGCAGCTTAGGGGGGGATGAGCAGTTCTTC.